This T cell receptor (beta chain) was obtained from a study of OX40 agonist ivuxolimab in advanced cancers. Whole-study context: It was ivuxolimab, an agonistic anti-OX40 (CD134) antibody, that patients were treated with.

Concerning this clone: Its antigen is unknown.

Method: immunoSEQ multiplex PCR; TCRdb's copy keeps in-frame clones and lacks some. The sample holds about 68,000 clones, roughly nine tenths seen once. The CDR3 loop spans 14 amino acids. Germline V gene lookup returns CDR1 LNHDA and CDR2 SQIVND (reference sequence). V lost 5 bases and J 0 bases, leaving 11 bases between the germline ends. Overall study findings and caveats: What antigens the expanded peripheral T cells recognized was never established.

The clonotype originates from an adult with an advanced solid tumor such as melanoma, head and neck, liver or kidney cancer. The chain recombines TRBV19 with TRBJ2-7; a possible D gene is TRBD2 (6 bases). This specimen was CD4+ or CD8+ T cells sorted from blood, taken in a trial of the OX40 agonist ivuxolimab. This CDR3 is CASSVTGSSYEQYF. The CDR3 DNA sequence: TGTGCCAGTAGTGTGACCGGGAGCTCCTACGAGCAGTACTTC.